Following are 29 T cell receptor beta chains from one sample sequenced in a study of blood T cell repertoires in COVID-19. Generated by immunoSEQ multiplex PCR, the TCRdb table keeps only in-frame clones and is missing some. The sample consists of under 200,000 clones, around 86% of them appearing once. Sequenced: PBMCs or T cells enriched from blood (not recorded which). These receptors came from a man aged 40-49 years with acute COVID-19.

The chain links TRBV19 to TRBJ2-6; 7 bases are a match to TRBD1. After removal of 6 bases from V and 2 bases from J, the junction contained 1 base not matched to a gene. Per the germline V gene, CDR1 is LNHDA and CDR2 is SQIVND (reference sequence). The CDR3 spans 14 residues. The CDR3 protein is CASSDRAGANVLTF. The CDR3 nucleotides are TGTGCCAGTAGCGACAGGGCTGGGGCCAACGTCCTGACTTTC.

This rearrangement joins TRBV10-3 to TRBJ2-1; D possibly corresponds to TRBD1 (5 bases). V was shortened by 6 bases and J by 0 bases, with 15 bases between the two germline ends. The CDR3 is 16 amino acids. From germline, CDR1 is ENHRY and CDR2 SYGVKD. As DNA, the CDR3 is TGTGCCATCAGCGGCAATGGGGCGGACTCCTACAATGAGCAGTTCTTC. This translates into CAISGNGADSYNEQFF.

This rearrangement joins TRBV18 to TRBJ2-7, with D unresolved. This CDR3 comprises 14 residues. Germline assignment: CDR1 KGHSH and CDR2 LQKENI. Deletions cut 4 bases from V and 0 bases from J, with 10 bases between. The CDR3 loop is CASSQSYSSYEQYF. For the CDR3, the DNA is TGTGCCAGCTCACAAAGCTACAGCTCCTACGAGCAGTACTTC. Together with reference TRBV18 and TRBJ2-7, the CDR3 gives the full variable domain: NAGVMQNPRHLVRRRGQEARLRCSPMKGHSHVYWYRQLPEEGLKFMVYLQKENIIDESGMPKERFSAEFPKEGPSILRIQQVVRGDSAAYFCASSQSYSSYEQYFGPGTRLTVT.

The V and J genes are TRBV7-9 and TRBJ2-5; TRBD1 matches 8 bases. This CDR3 is 15 amino acids long. V shed 3 bases, J shed 5 bases, and the junction held 8 bases outside the gene matches. From germline, CDR1 is SEHNR and CDR2 FQNEAQ (reference sequence). CDR3: CASSFRTGSIETQYF. DNA for the CDR3: TGTGCCAGCAGCTTTAGGACAGGGAGTATTGAGACCCAGTACTTC.

The V call is TRBV3-1 (or the pseudogene TRBV3-2), the J call TRBJ1-6, with D tentatively TRBD1 (5 bases). CDR1 and CDR2 from the germline V gene are LGHDT and YNNKEL (reference sequence). Trimming stripped 6 bases from V and 1 base from J, with 13 bases between. The length of the CDR3 is 16 residues. CDR3 in amino acids: CASRKIGGSYNSPLHF. CDR3 in DNA: TGTGCCAGCAGGAAAATCGGGGGATCCTATAATTCACCCCTCCACTTT.

The chain has TRBV28 and TRBJ2-6, with TRBD1 identical over 7 bases. Germline V lookup: CDR1 MDHEN, CDR2 SYDVKM. This CDR3 is built from 16 residues. V shed 5 bases, J shed 0 bases, and the junction held 4 bases outside the gene matches. This chain's CDR3 is CASSVYRGSGANVLTF. The CDR3 DNA sequence: TGTGCCAGCAGTGTATACAGGGGCTCTGGGGCCAACGTCCTGACTTTC.

The gene calls are TRBV11-3 and TRBJ2-3, with TRBD1 identical over 8 bases. J lost 4 bases, V lost 5 bases, and 8 bases had no gene match. Germline CDR1 reads SGHNT; CDR2 reads YENEEA. This CDR3 comprises 15 residues. The CDR3 DNA sequence: TGTGCCAGCAGCCCCGGACAGGGCGTGGCAGATACGCAGTATTTT. Translating it yields CASSPGQGVADTQYF. Full variable domain (outside the CDR3, taken from reference TRBV11-3 and TRBJ2-3): EAGVVQSPRYKIIEKKQPVAFWCNPISGHNTLYWYLQNLGQGPELLIRYENEEAVDDSQLPKDRFSAERLKGVDSTLKIQPAELGDSAVYLCASSPGQGVADTQYFGPGTRLTVL.

V gene TRBV6-2 or TRBV6-3 combines with J gene TRBJ2-7; no clear D gene. Germline V gene sequence: CDR1 MNHEY, CDR2 SVGEGT. This CDR3 contains 15 residues. V gave up 7 bases and J gave up 2 bases, with 18 bases separating them. The CDR3 loop reads CASTPLVRRTYEQYF. The CDR3 DNA reads as TGTGCCAGCACCCCACTCGTGCGGCGAACCTACGAGCAGTACTTC.

The V and J genes are TRBV7-3 and TRBJ1-1, with 7 bases aligning to TRBD1. The junction had 7 bases not matched to a gene; V was cut back by 5 bases and J by 4 bases. This CDR3 region has 14 residues. In germline, CDR1 is SGHTA, CDR2 FQGTGA. The CDR3 nucleotides are TGTGCCAGCAGCAAATACAGGGGTAGCACTGAAGCTTTCTTT. This translates into CASSKYRGSTEAFF.

The chain combines TRBV7-2 with TRBJ1-2, with TRBD1 matching over 8 bases. The junction had 7 bases not matched to a gene; V was cut back by 5 bases and J by 8 bases. The CDR3 contains 13 residues. From germline, CDR1 is SGHTA and CDR2 FQGNSA. The CDR3 bases are TGTGCCAGCAGCCTACAGGGGGTAAGGGGCTACACCTTC. Encoded protein: CASSLQGVRGYTF.

The CDR3 DNA sequence: TGCGCCAGCAGCTTGGCGGCAGGGATGTATGGCTACACCTTC. Amino acid sequence: CASSLAAGMYGYTF. The V and J genes are TRBV5-1 and TRBJ1-2; D perhaps matches TRBD1 (5 bases). Trimming cost V 0 bases and J 5 bases, with 11 bases left between them. The CDR3 has 14 amino acids. Germline CDR1 reads SGHRS; CDR2 reads YFSETQ.

This rearrangement joins TRBV18 to TRBJ1-5, with D perhaps TRBD1 (5 bases). Per the germline V gene, CDR1 is KGHSH and CDR2 is LQKENI. V was trimmed by 4 bases and J by 1 base, leaving 11 bases between them. This CDR3 has 15 amino acids. The CDR3 reads CASSRGGLSNQPQHF. The CDR3 DNA follows: TGTGCCAGCTCACGGGGGGGACTGAGCAATCAGCCCCAGCATTTT.

The chain links TRBV7-3 to TRBJ2-2, with a possible D match to TRBD1 (5 bases). The V end lost 5 bases, the J end lost 4 bases, and 11 bases lay between the germline ends. Germline-derived CDR1 and CDR2 are SGHTA and FQGTGA. The CDR3 has 14 amino acids. The CDR3 nucleotides read TGTGCCAGCAGCCCAGGGTCGACCACCGGGGAGCTGTTTTTT. This gives the protein CASSPGSTTGELFF.

The V and J genes are TRBV9 and TRBJ1-3; 7 bases map to TRBD1. The trim removed 3 bases at V and 8 bases at J, leaving 2 bases unmatched. The CDR3 sequence is 12 residues long. Germline CDR1 is SGDLS and CDR2 is YYNGEE. CDR3 DNA sequence: TGTGCCAGCAGCGCCGACAGGGACACCATATATTTT. Translated: CASSADRDTIYF.

The chain links TRBV6-4 to TRBJ2-1; 8 bases fit TRBD2. Germline V gene sequence: CDR1 MRHNA, CDR2 SNTAGT. This CDR3 comprises 13 residues. V dropped 4 bases and J dropped 8; count of bases not matched to a gene: 4. In DNA, the CDR3 is TGTGCCAGCAGTGTTTCTAGCGGGTATGAGCAGTTCTTC. It translates to CASSVSSGYEQFF.

CDR3 residues: CASSVGTLGGGETQYF. The CDR3 nucleotides are TGTGCCAGCAGCGTAGGGACCTTGGGAGGGGGAGAGACCCAGTACTTC. This chain uses TRBV9 with TRBJ2-5; TRBD2 might be the D (7 bases). The germline V gene encodes CDR1 SGDLS and CDR2 YYNGEE. This CDR3 is built from 16 residues. V was pared by 0 bases and J by 4 bases, with 16 bases between.

J is TRBJ2-7 and V is TRBV7-6, with a tentative D call TRBD1 (6 bases). Trimming left V 1 base short and J 5 bases short, with 9 bases between. Germline V CDR1 and CDR2: SGHVS, FNYEAQ. The CDR3 covers 13 residues. For the CDR3, the DNA is TGTGCCAGCAGCTTAGGGCAGGGGAACGAGCAGTACTTC. Translating it yields CASSLGQGNEQYF.

The chain recombines TRBV2 with TRBJ1-1; TRBD1 matches 7 bases. The V gene's germline CDR1 is SNHLY and CDR2 FYNNEI. V was clipped by 6 bases and J by 7 bases; unmatched bases: 5. CDR3 length: 12 amino acids. CDR3 DNA sequence: TGTGCCAGCAGGGCGGACAGGTTTGAAGCTTTCTTT. This gives the protein CASRADRFEAFF.

CDR3 amino acids: CASSRDSLGFSGELFF. In DNA form, the CDR3 reads TGTGCCAGCAGCCGGGACAGTCTCGGCTTCTCCGGGGAGCTGTTTTTT. The rearrangement links TRBV3-1 (or the pseudogene TRBV3-2) to TRBJ2-2; the match to TRBD1 covers 7 bases. Germline CDR1 LGHDT, CDR2 YNNKEL (reference sequence). The CDR3 is 16 residues long. The trim removed 4 bases at V and 6 bases at J, leaving 11 bases unmatched.

The V call is TRBV6-5, the J call TRBJ2-1; 13 nucleotides agree with TRBD2. The CDR3 loop spans 16 amino acids. V was pared by 3 bases and J by 8 bases, with 7 bases of the junction left unmatched. Germline loops: CDR1 MNHEY, CDR2 SVGAGI. The CDR3, as DNA: TGTGCCAGCAGTTATAGGACTAGCGGGAGCATAGATGAGCAGTTCTTC. Amino acid sequence: CASSYRTSGSIDEQFF.

This chain connects TRBV9 to TRBJ2-1; 8 bases are a match to TRBD1. J gave up 6 bases and V 4 bases, and 15 bases lay outside the gene matches. The germline V gene has CDR1 SGDLS and CDR2 YYNGEE. The CDR3 length is 17 residues. The CDR3 spells CASSPQGAVVEGNEQFF. CDR3 DNA sequence: TGTGCCAGCAGCCCCCAGGGGGCCGTCGTCGAGGGCAATGAGCAGTTCTTC.

The count of this clone is one. The chain carries TRBV7-9 and TRBJ2-1; no reliable D call. The CDR3 consists of 13 residues. V lost 4 bases and J 2 bases, leaving 6 bases between the germline ends. Germline CDR1 is SEHNR and CDR2 is FQNEAQ (reference sequence). CDR3 DNA: TGTGCCAGCAGCTCCGACACCTACAATGAGCAGTTCTTC. Its translation is CASSSDTYNEQFF.

This chain links TRBV5-1 with TRBJ2-1; 13 bases map to TRBD2. Germline V gene lookup returns CDR1 SGHRS and CDR2 YFSETQ. The J segment lost 0 bases and the V segment lost 1 base, leaving 1 base of the junction unmatched. This CDR3 region has 17 residues. For the CDR3, the DNA is TGCGCCAGCAGCTTGACTAGCGGGAGGGGCTCCTACAATGAGCAGTTCTTC. As protein: CASSLTSGRGSYNEQFF.

This clone was seen a few times. The gene calls are TRBV29-1 and TRBJ2-7; 10 bases are a match to TRBD1. There are 16 residues in the CDR3. CDR1 is SQVTM, CDR2 ANQGSEA, per germline. V shed 3 bases, J shed 2 bases, and the junction held 10 bases outside the gene matches. The CDR3 DNA is TGCAGCGTTGACATTAACCGGGACAGGGGAACCTACGAGCAGTACTTC. Translation: CSVDINRDRGTYEQYF.

This clone was picked up a small number of times. V and J are TRBV28 and TRBJ1-5, with D unresolved. The germline V and J ends were trimmed by 6 bases and 6 bases, with 18 bases remaining between them. The CDR3 has 15 amino acids. Germline V lookup: CDR1 MDHEN, CDR2 SYDVKM. The CDR3 sequence: CASRSPGLGIQPQHF. CDR3 in DNA: TGTGCCAGCAGGTCCCCGGGGTTAGGAATTCAGCCCCAGCATTTT.

This clone was counted at least ten times. The chain has TRBV30 and TRBJ2-3, with TRBD1 identical over 12 bases. V lost 0 bases, J lost 5 bases, and 6 bases stayed unmatched. The CDR3 consists of 16 residues. The germline V gene has CDR1 GTSNPN and CDR2 SVGIG (reference sequence). The CDR3 loop is CAWSVRDRGRGDTQYF. For the CDR3, the DNA is TGTGCCTGGAGTGTACGGGACAGGGGGCGCGGAGATACGCAGTATTTT. Drawing the rest from reference TRBV30 and TRBJ2-3, the complete variable domain is SQTIHQWPATLVQPVGSPLSLECTVEGTSNPNLYWYRQAAGRGLQLLFYSVGIGQISSEVPQNLSASRPQDRQFILSSKKLLLSDSGFYLCAWSVRDRGRGDTQYFGPGTRLTVL.

CDR3 amino acids: CASSSSGSDSYEQYF. CDR3 in DNA: TGTGCCAGCAGCTCCAGCGGGTCCGATTCCTACGAGCAGTACTTC. This rearrangement joins TRBV7-9 to TRBJ2-7; weak D call: TRBD2 (6 bases). Germline CDR1 is SEHNR and CDR2 is FQNEAQ (reference sequence). The CDR3 has 15 residues. Trimming took 4 bases from V and 1 from J, leaving 14 bases between them. Filled out from reference TRBV7-9 and TRBJ2-7, the complete variable domain reads DTGVSQNPRHKITKRGQNVTFRCDPISEHNRLYWYRQTLGQGPEFLTYFQNEAQLEKSRLLSDRFSAERPKGSFSTLEIQRTEQGDSAMYLCASSSSGSDSYEQYFGPGTRLTVT.

The chain employs TRBV6-5 and TRBJ2-2; D is unresolved. There are 13 residues in the CDR3. CDR1 is MNHEY, CDR2 SVGAGI, per germline. Trimming shortened V by 6 bases and J by 1 base, and 6 bases separated the two germline ends. CDR3 in amino acids: CASSTGNTGELFF. Written as DNA, the CDR3 is TGTGCCAGCAGCACCGGGAACACCGGGGAGCTGTTTTTT.

CDR3 coding DNA: TGTGCCAGCAGCGATCCTAGCGGGAGCCCGAACACCGGGGAGCTGTTTTTT. It specifies CASSDPSGSPNTGELFF. This sequence joins TRBV2 and TRBJ2-2, with TRBD2 identical over 10 bases. CDR3 length equals 17 residues. Per germline, CDR1 SNHLY and CDR2 FYNNEI. V lost 6 bases, J lost 0 bases, and 7 bases stayed unmatched.